Here is one T cell receptor beta chain with its context. Its antigen is not known. Using immunoSEQ multiplex PCR, the repertoire was profiled, and TCRdb retains in-frame clones only, with some absent. This table has over 70,000 clones, around nine tenths appearing once. These data come from a study of T cell responses to AZD1222 COVID-19 vaccine. Overall study results and limits: Possibly, clonal diversity was underestimated; donors were largely white British and included more females. Per reports, nearly half of all spike-specific TCRs target regions that are unmutated in variants. Dominant at 160-218 and 743-854, vaccine-associated CD4 TCRs also spanned spike. Scientists sampled the repertoires only once the peak T cell response had passed.

The germline CDR1 and CDR2 sequences are SGHRS and YFSETQ. V was pared by 0 bases and J by 0 bases, with 12 bases between. CDR3 size: 16 residues. The sample consisted of peripheral blood, taken on day 0 of MenACWY control vaccination. This clonotype was sampled from an adult in good health. The rearrangement links TRBV5-1 to TRBJ1-1, with D perhaps TRBD1 (5 bases). The CDR3 region has the DNA TGCGCCAGCAGCTTGGCCGGGGCAGGCGTGAACACTGAAGCTTTCTTT. Residues: CASSLAGAGVNTEAFF.